Below, one T cell receptor beta chain is given with its context. Its antigen is still unknown. This record comes from a study of PD-1 blockade in classical Hodgkin lymphoma. Overall study findings and caveats: As was reported, newly diagnosed patients showed lower baseline TCR diversity than healthy donors did. The repertoire differences lack a defined cause, possibly disease activity or prior therapy.

Time point reported: newly diagnosed, previously untreated cHL patient sample. Untreated, newly diagnosed classical Hodgkin lymphoma PBMCs were used for comparison. Generated by immunoSEQ multiplex PCR, the TCRdb table keeps only in-frame clones and is missing some. Of roughly 70,000 clones listed, 93% are singletons. CDR1 and CDR2 from the germline V gene are SGHDN and FVKESK. The ends were cut back, 6 bases at V and 5 bases at J, with 16 bases in the middle. This CDR3 region has 15 residues. The sequencing sample was made of peripheral blood mononuclear cells (PBMCs). The rearrangement links TRBV14 to TRBJ2-2; D gene unclear. This TCR derives from a human donor with classical Hodgkin lymphoma. CDR3 DNA: TGTGCCAGCAGTCCTTGGACCAGTAGAACCGGGGAGCTGTTTTTT. Translation gives CASSPWTSRTGELFF.